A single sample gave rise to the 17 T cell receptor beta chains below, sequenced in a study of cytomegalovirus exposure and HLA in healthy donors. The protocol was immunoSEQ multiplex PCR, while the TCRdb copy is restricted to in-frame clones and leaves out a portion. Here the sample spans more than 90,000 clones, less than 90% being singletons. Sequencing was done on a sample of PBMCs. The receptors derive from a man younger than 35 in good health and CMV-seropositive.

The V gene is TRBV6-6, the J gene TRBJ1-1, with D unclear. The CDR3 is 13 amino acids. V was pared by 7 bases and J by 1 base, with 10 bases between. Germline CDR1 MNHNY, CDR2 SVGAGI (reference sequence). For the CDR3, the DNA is TGTGCCAGCACCCCACAGACGAACACTGAAGCTTTCTTT. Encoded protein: CASTPQTNTEAFF.

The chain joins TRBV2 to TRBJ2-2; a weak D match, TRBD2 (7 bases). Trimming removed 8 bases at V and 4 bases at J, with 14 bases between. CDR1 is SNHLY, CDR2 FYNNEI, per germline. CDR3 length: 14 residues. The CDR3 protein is CASEGEGATGELFF. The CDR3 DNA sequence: TGTGCCAGCGAGGGGGAGGGAGCCACCGGGGAGCTGTTTTTT. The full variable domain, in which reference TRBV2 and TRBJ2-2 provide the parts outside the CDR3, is EPEVTQTPSHQVTQMGQEVILRCVPISNHLYFYWYRQILGQKVEFLVSFYNNEISEKSEIFDDQFSVERPDGSNFTLKIRSTKLEDSAMYFCASEGEGATGELFFGEGSRLTVL.

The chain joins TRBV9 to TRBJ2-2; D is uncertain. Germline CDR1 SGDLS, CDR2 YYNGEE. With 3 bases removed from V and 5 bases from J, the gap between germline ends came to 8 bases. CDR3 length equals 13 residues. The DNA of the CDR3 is TGTGCCAGCAGCGCGACCAGGACCGGGGAGCTGTTTTTT. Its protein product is CASSATRTGELFF. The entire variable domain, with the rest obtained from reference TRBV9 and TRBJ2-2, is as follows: DSGVTQTPKHLITATGQRVTLRCSPRSGDLSVYWYQQSLDQGLQFLIQYYNGEERAKGNILERFSAQQFPDLHSELNLSSLELGDSALYFCASSATRTGELFFGEGSRLTVL.

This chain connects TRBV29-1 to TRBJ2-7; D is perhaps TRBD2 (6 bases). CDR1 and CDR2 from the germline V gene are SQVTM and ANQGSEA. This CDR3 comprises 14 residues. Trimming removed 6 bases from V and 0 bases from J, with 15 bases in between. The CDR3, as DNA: TGCAGCGTCCGGAAGGACGGGAGCTCCTACGAGCAGTACTTC. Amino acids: CSVRKDGSSYEQYF.

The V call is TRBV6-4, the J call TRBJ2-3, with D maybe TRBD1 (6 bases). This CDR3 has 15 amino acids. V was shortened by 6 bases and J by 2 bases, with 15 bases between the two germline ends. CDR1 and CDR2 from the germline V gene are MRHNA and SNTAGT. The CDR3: CASSPDRTSTDTQYF. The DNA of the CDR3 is TGTGCCAGCAGCCCCGACAGGACCTCCACAGATACGCAGTATTTT.

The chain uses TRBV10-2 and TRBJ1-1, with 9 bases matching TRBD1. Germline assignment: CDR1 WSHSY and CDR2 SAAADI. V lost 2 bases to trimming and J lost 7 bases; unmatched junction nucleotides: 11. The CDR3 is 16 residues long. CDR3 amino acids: CASSEPWTGAKDEAFF. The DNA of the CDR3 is TGCGCCAGCAGTGAGCCTTGGACAGGGGCGAAGGATGAAGCTTTCTTT.

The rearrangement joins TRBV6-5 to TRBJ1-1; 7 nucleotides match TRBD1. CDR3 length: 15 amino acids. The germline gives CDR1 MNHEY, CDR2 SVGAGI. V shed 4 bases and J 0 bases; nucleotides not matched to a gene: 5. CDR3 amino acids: CASSSGTEMNTEAFF. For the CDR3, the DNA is TGTGCCAGCAGTTCCGGGACAGAGATGAACACTGAAGCTTTCTTT.

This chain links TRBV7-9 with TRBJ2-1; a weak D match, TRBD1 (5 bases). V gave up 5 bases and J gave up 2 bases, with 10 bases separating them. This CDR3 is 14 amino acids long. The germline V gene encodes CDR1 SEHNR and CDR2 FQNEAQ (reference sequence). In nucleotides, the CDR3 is TGTGCCAGCAGCGGCCCAGGGACCTACAATGAGCAGTTCTTC. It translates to CASSGPGTYNEQFF.

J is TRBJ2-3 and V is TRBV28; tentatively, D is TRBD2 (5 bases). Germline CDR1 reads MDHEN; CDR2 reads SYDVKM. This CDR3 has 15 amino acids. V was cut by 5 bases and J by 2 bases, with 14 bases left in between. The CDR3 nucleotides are TGTGCCAGCAGTCCACTAGAAACGGTCACAGATACGCAGTATTTT. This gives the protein CASSPLETVTDTQYF. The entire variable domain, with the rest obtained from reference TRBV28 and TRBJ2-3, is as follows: DVKVTQSSRYLVKRTGEKVFLECVQDMDHENMFWYRQDPGLGLRLIYFSYDVKMKEKGDIPEGYSVSREKKERFSLILESASTNQTSMYLCASSPLETVTDTQYFGPGTRLTVL.

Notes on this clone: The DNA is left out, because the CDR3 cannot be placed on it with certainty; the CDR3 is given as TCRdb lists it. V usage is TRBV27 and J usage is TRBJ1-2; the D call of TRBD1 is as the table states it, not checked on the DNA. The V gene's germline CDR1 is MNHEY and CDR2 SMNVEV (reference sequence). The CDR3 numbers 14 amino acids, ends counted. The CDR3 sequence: CASSSSTGDYGYTF.

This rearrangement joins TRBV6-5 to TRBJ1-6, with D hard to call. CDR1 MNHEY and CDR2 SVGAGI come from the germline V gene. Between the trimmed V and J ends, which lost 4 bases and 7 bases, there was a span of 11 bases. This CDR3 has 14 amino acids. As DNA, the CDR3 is TGTGCCAGCAGTTCTGGGCCCATCAATTCACCCCTCCACTTT. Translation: CASSSGPINSPLHF.

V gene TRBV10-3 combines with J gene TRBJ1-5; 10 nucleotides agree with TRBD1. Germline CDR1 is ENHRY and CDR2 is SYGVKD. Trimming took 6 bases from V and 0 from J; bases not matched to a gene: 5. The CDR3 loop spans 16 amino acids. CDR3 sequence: CAISGGQGHSNQPQHF. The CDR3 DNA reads TGTGCCATCAGCGGGGGACAGGGGCATAGCAATCAGCCCCAGCATTTT.

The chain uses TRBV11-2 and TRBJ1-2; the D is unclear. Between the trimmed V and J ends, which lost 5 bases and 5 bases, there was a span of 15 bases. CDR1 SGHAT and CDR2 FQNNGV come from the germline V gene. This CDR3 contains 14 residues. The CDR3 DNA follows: TGTGCCAGCAGCACCGGGAGGGTTGGGTATGGCTACACCTTC. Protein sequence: CASSTGRVGYGYTF. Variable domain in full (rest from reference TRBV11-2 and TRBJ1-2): EAGVAQSPRYKIIEKRQSVAFWCNPISGHATLYWYQQILGQGPKLLIQFQNNGVVDDSQLPKDRFSAERLKGVDSTLKIQPAKLEDSAVYLCASSTGRVGYGYTFGSGTRLTVV.

The DNA for the CDR3 is TGCGCCAGCAGTGGCAAGGAGAACTATGGCTACACCTTC. This translates into CASSGKENYGYTF. The chain has TRBV5-1 and TRBJ1-2; D uncertain. The V gene lost 5 bases and the J gene lost 2 bases, with 10 bases spanning the gap. Germline CDR1 is SGHRS and CDR2 is YFSETQ. The CDR3 totals 13 residues.

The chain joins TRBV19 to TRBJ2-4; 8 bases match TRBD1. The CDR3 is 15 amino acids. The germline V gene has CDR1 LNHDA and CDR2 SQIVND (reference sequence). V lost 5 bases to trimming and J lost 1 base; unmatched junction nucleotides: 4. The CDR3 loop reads CASSQGARAKNIQYF. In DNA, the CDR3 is TGTGCCAGTAGTCAGGGGGCACGGGCCAAAAACATTCAGTACTTC.

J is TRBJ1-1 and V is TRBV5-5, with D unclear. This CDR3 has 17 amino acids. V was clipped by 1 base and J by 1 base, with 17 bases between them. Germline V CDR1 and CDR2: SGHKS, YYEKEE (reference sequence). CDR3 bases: TGTGCCAGCAGCTTGCGGGTTAAGTTGAGGGAGAACACTGAAGCTTTCTTT. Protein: CASSLRVKLRENTEAFF.

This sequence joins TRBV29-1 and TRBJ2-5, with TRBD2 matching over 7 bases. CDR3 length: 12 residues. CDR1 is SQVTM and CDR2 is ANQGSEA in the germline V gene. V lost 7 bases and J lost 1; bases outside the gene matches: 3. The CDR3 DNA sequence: TGCAGCGCGGGGGGTGCCCAAGAGACCCAGTACTTC. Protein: CSAGGAQETQYF.